This T cell receptor beta chain comes out of a study of T cell responses to AZD1222 COVID-19 vaccine. Overall study: Second-dose timings of about 4 or about 12 weeks were pooled. Broader study findings: The study found vaccine-associated CD4 TCRs spanning spike, dominant at 160-218 and 743-854. Baseline serology detected seropositivity in only a handful of AZD1222 recipients.

This table comes from immunoSEQ multiplex PCR, and its TCRdb copy is limited to in-frame clones, with some not included. The sample shows roughly 180,000 clones, 90% of them seen only once. A word on this clone: Its antigen is not known.

The CDR3 totals 13 residues. Deletions cut 2 bases from V and 10 bases from J, with 15 bases between. Germline assignment: CDR1 SGDLS and CDR2 YYNGEE. V and J are TRBV9 and TRBJ1-1; a weak D match, TRBD1 (5 bases). The sequencing here drew on peripheral blood, taken on day 0 of AZD1222 vaccination. This receptor was obtained from an adult in good health. Written as DNA, the CDR3 is TGTGCCAGCAGCGTCGAGGCATCACAGGTAGCTTTCTTT. The encoded protein is CASSVEASQVAFF.